A selection of T cell receptor beta chains follows, all from one sample in a study of blood T cell repertoires in COVID-19. Clones were sequenced by immunoSEQ multiplex PCR, and TCRdb holds only the in-frame ones, with some missing. The table records over 35,000 clones, about 79% of them present only once. Sequenced sample: peripheral blood. The source of these receptors is a human donor with acute or convalescent COVID-19. The donor label of this sample is uncertain. Both conserved end residues are part of each CDR3.

v_call: TRBV27
j_call: TRBJ2-7
cdr3_aa: CASSPLLAGTPYEQYF

v_call: TRBV5-4
j_call: TRBJ1-2
cdr3_aa: CASSLKGNYGYTF

v_call: TRBV7-2
j_call: TRBJ2-7
cdr3_aa: CASSQQGTGGNEQYF

v_call: TRBV10-3
j_call: TRBJ1-1
cdr3_aa: CAISPGGAGGNTEAFF

v_call: TRBV6-5
j_call: TRBJ1-1
cdr3_aa: CASSYGQGAILTFF

v_call: TRBV11-2
j_call: TRBJ2-5
cdr3_aa: CASSTQGDQETQYF

v_call: TRBV7-2
j_call: TRBJ2-1
cdr3_aa: CASLQEAGANNEQFF

v_call: TRBV7-9
j_call: TRBJ2-7
cdr3_aa: CASSLDSTGNYEQYF

v_call: TRBV28
j_call: TRBJ2-1
cdr3_aa: CASKTGGKNNEQFF

v_call: TRBV5-4
j_call: TRBJ2-2
cdr3_aa: CASSPGTGAGELFF

v_call: TRBV5-1
j_call: TRBJ1-2
cdr3_aa: CASRQGQEGGYTF

v_call: TRBV24-1
j_call: TRBJ2-1
cdr3_aa: CATRGGGTYNEQFF

v_call: TRBV6-1
j_call: TRBJ2-2
cdr3_aa: CASSDRTSGGPNWGELFF

v_call: TRBV30
j_call: TRBJ2-1
cdr3_aa: CAWGGANWDEQFF

v_call: TRBV5-1
j_call: TRBJ1-4
cdr3_aa: CASSLGEGTNEKLFF

v_call: TRBV11-2
j_call: TRBJ2-7
cdr3_aa: CASSPTPMGKQYF

v_call: TRBV9
j_call: TRBJ2-1
cdr3_aa: CASSVDPSSSYNEQFF

v_call: TRBV7-9
j_call: TRBJ1-2
cdr3_aa: CASSLNPGTETGWNYGYTF

v_call: TRBV5-1
j_call: TRBJ2-3
cdr3_aa: CASSSSPGQGAADTQYF

v_call: TRBV6-2/TRBV6-3
j_call: TRBJ2-7
cdr3_aa: CASSYFGGLAGPSDEQYF

v_call: TRBV4-2
j_call: TRBJ1-2
cdr3_aa: CASSRGGATAGNYGYTF

v_call: TRBV5-5
j_call: TRBJ1-2
cdr3_aa: CASSIGQGSHRGYTF

v_call: TRBV2
j_call: TRBJ2-7
cdr3_aa: CASRGTDSYEQYF

v_call: TRBV7-3
j_call: TRBJ2-3
cdr3_aa: CASSLAGGSTDTQYF

v_call: TRBV6-5
j_call: TRBJ1-2
cdr3_aa: CASRRDRGGLYGYTF

v_call: TRBV12-3/TRBV12-4
j_call: TRBJ2-7
cdr3_aa: CASSFYKAYEQYF

v_call: TRBV6-1
j_call: TRBJ2-3
cdr3_aa: CASSELSGGGTDTQYF

v_call: TRBV5-1
j_call: TRBJ1-4
cdr3_aa: CASSFTGQGEKLFF

v_call: TRBV29-1
j_call: TRBJ1-2
cdr3_aa: CSVEDLRDSGGYGYTF

v_call: TRBV3-1/TRBV3-2
j_call: TRBJ2-5
cdr3_aa: CASSQDFTGWETQYF

v_call: TRBV19
j_call: TRBJ2-1
cdr3_aa: CASSKGDRWPEQFF

v_call: TRBV9
j_call: TRBJ1-1
cdr3_aa: CASSVGVQGNTEAFF

v_call: TRBV7-2
j_call: TRBJ1-5
cdr3_aa: CASSLGGGGQPQHF

v_call: TRBV27
j_call: TRBJ2-7
cdr3_aa: CASSRDNSYEQYF

v_call: TRBV6-5
j_call: TRBJ1-2
cdr3_aa: CASSLDRVGGYTF

v_call: TRBV7-2
j_call: TRBJ1-2
cdr3_aa: CASSLVVRTGYGYTF

v_call: TRBV9
j_call: TRBJ2-7
cdr3_aa: CASSVGYTSGTYEQYF

v_call: TRBV10-3
j_call: TRBJ2-7
cdr3_aa: CAIKRGGGTPEEQYF

v_call: TRBV2
j_call: TRBJ1-6
cdr3_aa: CASSEFGGQGNSPLHF

v_call: TRBV30
j_call: TRBJ1-2
cdr3_aa: CAWSTGVGYTF

v_call: TRBV10-2
j_call: TRBJ2-7
cdr3_aa: CASSPLAGISYEQYF

v_call: TRBV6-6
j_call: TRBJ1-5
cdr3_aa: CASSYSQGSSNQPQHF

v_call: TRBV3-1/TRBV3-2
j_call: TRBJ2-2
cdr3_aa: CASSQEGQGLNGTGELFF

v_call: TRBV19
j_call: TRBJ2-7
cdr3_aa: CASGSGDYEQYF

v_call: TRBV5-6
j_call: TRBJ1-2
cdr3_aa: CASRRDSIYGYTF

v_call: TRBV21-1
j_call: TRBJ2-3
cdr3_aa: CASSGRLETTIESSTDTQYF

v_call: TRBV6-5
j_call: TRBJ2-7
cdr3_aa: CASSYSGGFVGYEQYF

v_call: TRBV30
j_call: TRBJ2-5
cdr3_aa: CAWSVTGETQYF